A single sample gave rise to the 24 T cell receptor beta chains below, sequenced in a study of blood T cell repertoires in COVID-19. Clones were read by immunoSEQ multiplex PCR, and TCRdb kept only the in-frame ones, dropping some. This sample has roughly 280,000 clones, with roughly nine tenths found just once. Material: PBMCs or T cells enriched from blood (not recorded which). The receptor set was obtained from a woman between 45 and 65 years old who had recovered from COVID-19.

The chain uses TRBV28 and TRBJ1-5; TRBD1 might be the D (6 bases). V was trimmed by 3 bases and J by 6 bases, leaving 9 bases between them. CDR1 and CDR2 from the germline V gene are MDHEN and SYDVKM. The CDR3 consists of 13 residues. The CDR3 sequence is CASSFRGVQPQHF. CDR3 DNA sequence: TGTGCCAGCAGTTTCAGGGGAGTTCAGCCCCAGCATTTT.

The V call is TRBV5-1, the J call TRBJ2-1; TRBD2 matches at 16 bases. V was pared by 5 bases and J by 2 bases, with 4 bases of the junction left unmatched. Looked up from germline, CDR1 is SGHRS and CDR2 is YFSETQ. This CDR3 comprises 17 residues. CDR3 region: CASSPGTSGRAYNEQFF. Written as DNA, the CDR3 is TGCGCCAGCAGTCCAGGGACTAGCGGGAGGGCCTACAATGAGCAGTTCTTC.

CDR3 sequence (DNA): TGTGCCAGCAGGGGGACAGGGGCCCTCACAGATACGCAGTATTTT. Its protein product is CASRGTGALTDTQYF. This chain links TRBV2 with TRBJ2-3; 10 bases agree with TRBD1. The CDR3 covers 15 residues. Germline V lookup: CDR1 SNHLY, CDR2 FYNNEI. V shed 6 bases, J shed 2 bases, and the junction held 5 bases outside the gene matches.

The rearrangement uses TRBV5-1 and TRBJ2-7; 10 bases map to TRBD2. V shed 4 bases, J shed 1 base, and the junction held 5 bases outside the gene matches. Looked up from germline, CDR1 is SGHRS and CDR2 is YFSETQ. There are 15 residues in the CDR3. This CDR3 is CASSAGLAASYEQYF. CDR3 nucleotides: TGCGCCAGCAGCGCCGGACTAGCGGCTTCCTACGAGCAGTACTTC.

The genes are TRBV15 and TRBJ1-5; 7 nucleotides agree with TRBD1. Germline values: CDR1 LNHNV, CDR2 YYDKDF (reference sequence). This CDR3 has 15 amino acids. V lost 3 bases and J lost 4; bases outside the gene matches: 6. CDR3 sequence (DNA): TGTGCCACCAGCAGTAGGGGGCAGGGTAATCAGCCCCAGCATTTT. This encodes CATSSRGQGNQPQHF.

The chain couples TRBV7-3 to TRBJ2-3, with D perhaps matching TRBD2 (5 bases). The CDR3 has 13 residues. Trimming took 3 bases from V and 5 from J, leaving 9 bases between them. Germline loops: CDR1 SGHTA, CDR2 FQGTGA. CDR3: CASSFPGGDTQYF. The CDR3, as DNA: TGTGCCAGCAGCTTCCCCGGAGGAGATACGCAGTATTTT.

This chain uses TRBV7-2 with TRBJ2-5; no firm D call. Germline V gene sequence: CDR1 SGHTA, CDR2 FQGNSA. The CDR3 has 12 residues. V was clipped by 5 bases and J by 4 bases, with 8 bases between them. CDR3 residues: CASSLYLETQYF. CDR3 DNA: TGTGCCAGCAGCCTATACCTAGAGACCCAGTACTTC.

This chain uses TRBV24-1 with TRBJ2-7; D might be TRBD1 (5 bases). This CDR3 region has 13 residues. V was shortened by 10 bases and J by 2 bases, with 14 bases between the two germline ends. Germline V lookup: CDR1 KGHDR, CDR2 SFDVKD. The DNA of the CDR3 is TGTGCCACAAGGGGAAAGGACACCTACGAGCAGTACTTC. Protein sequence: CATRGKDTYEQYF.

V gene TRBV6-2 or TRBV6-3 combines with J gene TRBJ2-1; maybe TRBD2 (6 bases). The V gene's germline CDR1 is MNHEY and CDR2 SVGEGT. The CDR3 spans 13 residues. V shed 6 bases and J shed 9 bases, with 15 bases lying between them. As DNA, the CDR3 is TGTGCCAGCAGCCAGACTAGTCAGGGTGAGCAGTTCTTC. Its protein is CASSQTSQGEQFF.

The chain carries TRBV2 and TRBJ1-2, with 7 bases fitting TRBD1. The length of the CDR3 is 15 residues. With 6 bases clipped from V and 4 bases from J, the junction kept 11 bases outside the gene matches. CDR1 is SNHLY, CDR2 FYNNEI, per germline. The CDR3 loop is CASRPDRAVSYGYTF. CDR3 bases: TGTGCCAGCAGACCCGACAGGGCGGTAAGCTATGGCTACACCTTC. Together with reference TRBV2 and TRBJ1-2, the CDR3 gives the full variable domain: EPEVTQTPSHQVTQMGQEVILRCVPISNHLYFYWYRQILGQKVEFLVSFYNNEISEKSEIFDDQFSVERPDGSNFTLKIRSTKLEDSAMYFCASRPDRAVSYGYTFGSGTRLTVV.

A single count supports this clone. The V call is TRBV28, the J call TRBJ2-1, with TRBD2 matching over 9 bases. Germline lookup yields CDR1 MDHEN and CDR2 SYDVKM. J was trimmed by 5 bases and V by 5 bases; bases with no gene match: 7. CDR3 length: 15 amino acids. CDR3 residues: CASSQGSGSHNEQFF. The CDR3 DNA reads TGTGCCAGCAGTCAGGGTAGCGGGAGTCACAATGAGCAGTTCTTC.

The table lists this clone with a count of one. J is TRBJ1-1 and V is TRBV28; 8 bases fit TRBD1. V trimming: 1 base; J trimming: 1 base; junction bases outside the gene matches: 2. In germline, CDR1 is MDHEN, CDR2 SYDVKM. CDR3 length equals 15 residues. Written as DNA, the CDR3 is TGTGCCAGCAGTTTATTGGACAGGGAGAACACTGAAGCTTTCTTT. Translated: CASSLLDRENTEAFF.

The chain carries TRBV20-1 and TRBJ1-2; 8 nucleotides match TRBD1. Germline V gene lookup returns CDR1 DFQATT and CDR2 SNEGSKA (reference sequence). The V gene end was trimmed by 5 bases and the J gene end by 8 bases; junction bases not matched to a gene: 4. The length of the CDR3 is 11 residues. The CDR3 spells CSAQTGVGYTF. In DNA form, the CDR3 reads TGCAGTGCTCAGACAGGGGTGGGCTACACCTTC.

The chain recombines TRBV7-3 with TRBJ1-1; unclear D gene. Germline V gene lookup returns CDR1 SGHTA and CDR2 FQGTGA. CDR3 length: 14 residues. Trimming cost V 3 bases and J 1 base, with 9 bases left between them. The CDR3 here is CASSLWAQNTEAFF. The CDR3 nucleotides read TGTGCCAGCAGCTTGTGGGCGCAGAACACTGAAGCTTTCTTT.

The V and J genes are TRBV15 and TRBJ2-7, with 8 bases identical to TRBD2. This CDR3 has 16 amino acids. The V and J ends lost 1 base and 2 bases, in that order; junction bases with no gene match: 7. In germline, CDR1 is LNHNV, CDR2 YYDKDF (reference sequence). CDR3: CATSRGSGRMTYEQYF. The CDR3 DNA reads as TGTGCCACCAGCAGAGGGAGCGGGAGAATGACCTACGAGCAGTACTTC. Together with reference TRBV15 and TRBJ2-7, the CDR3 gives the full variable domain: DAMVIQNPRYQVTQFGKPVTLSCSQTLNHNVMYWYQQKSSQAPKLLFHYYDKDFNNEADTPDNFQSRRPNTSFCFLDIRSPGLGDTAMYLCATSRGSGRMTYEQYFGPGTRLTVT.

The genes are TRBV11-2 and TRBJ2-1, with a weak D call TRBD2 (5 bases). V dropped 5 bases and J dropped 2 bases, with 13 bases sitting between them. CDR3 size: 15 residues. Per germline, CDR1 SGHAT and CDR2 FQNNGV. The CDR3 coding sequence is TGTGCCAGCAGCATAACAAACGGGGCCTACAATGAGCAGTTCTTC. Translation: CASSITNGAYNEQFF.

This clone was detected a few times. V and J are TRBV7-2 and TRBJ1-2, with D maybe TRBD1 (5 bases). V lost 5 bases to trimming and J lost 1 base, with 11 bases between them. Germline CDR1 is SGHTA and CDR2 is FQGNSA. CDR3 length equals 14 residues. The CDR3 DNA is TGTGCCAGCAGCGCGGACACAATTAACTATGGCTACACCTTC. Amino acids: CASSADTINYGYTF.

This rearrangement joins TRBV5-6 to TRBJ1-1; 7 nucleotides match TRBD1. CDR3 length equals 14 residues. Germline assignment: CDR1 SGHDT and CDR2 YYEEEE. Germline trimming cut 1 base from V and 6 bases from J; bases unmatched to any gene: 6. The chain's CDR3 is CASSLTGVWPEAFF. CDR3 DNA: TGTGCCAGCAGCTTGACAGGGGTGTGGCCTGAAGCTTTCTTT.

The V gene is TRBV2, the J gene TRBJ1-5; 8 bases fit TRBD1. Germline V gene data show CDR1 as SNHLY and CDR2 as FYNNEI. The J segment lost 2 bases and the V segment lost 5 bases, leaving 5 bases of the junction unmatched. The CDR3 totals 15 residues. The CDR3 coding sequence is TGTGCCAGCAGTAGACAGGGGATGGGCAATCAGCCCCAGCATTTT. Its translation: CASSRQGMGNQPQHF.

The V call is TRBV19, the J call TRBJ2-7, with 11 bases aligning to TRBD2. The V gene's germline CDR1 is LNHDA and CDR2 SQIVND (reference sequence). The CDR3 runs 15 residues. Unmatched junction bases numbered 7, after V lost 6 bases and J lost 3 bases. As DNA, the CDR3 is TGTGCCAGTAGAGATCTAGCGGGAGGACTCTACGAGCAGTACTTC. Amino acid sequence: CASRDLAGGLYEQYF.

This clone turned up a few times. V usage is TRBV15 and J usage is TRBJ1-5, with a possible D match to TRBD1 (6 bases). This CDR3 has 14 residues. The V end lost 3 bases, the J end lost 2 bases, and 8 bases lay between the germline ends. The germline CDR1 and CDR2 sequences are LNHNV and YYDKDF (reference sequence). In DNA, the CDR3 is TGTGCCACCAGCAGCCGACAGGGCAATCAGCCCCAGCATTTT. Its protein is CATSSRQGNQPQHF.

The chain carries TRBV29-1 and TRBJ2-7; 7 nucleotides match TRBD1. The CDR3 extends over 14 amino acids. The trim removed 5 bases at V and 1 base at J, leaving 8 bases unmatched. The germline gives CDR1 SQVTM, CDR2 ANQGSEA. The CDR3 sequence is CSVSNRGHSYEQYF. The CDR3 region has the DNA TGCAGCGTTTCAAACAGGGGACATTCCTACGAGCAGTACTTC.

The V call is TRBV28, the J call TRBJ1-3, with D possibly TRBD1 on 5 matching bases. Between the trimmed V and J ends, which lost 3 bases and 0 bases, there was a span of 9 bases. This CDR3 is built from 15 residues. Per the germline V gene, CDR1 is MDHEN and CDR2 is SYDVKM. Here the CDR3 DNA reads TGTGCCAGCAGTTTGGACACTTACTCTGGAAACACCATATATTTT. Translating it yields CASSLDTYSGNTIYF. The full variable domain, rest sourced from reference TRBV28 and TRBJ1-3, is DVKVTQSSRYLVKRTGEKVFLECVQDMDHENMFWYRQDPGLGLRLIYFSYDVKMKEKGDIPEGYSVSREKKERFSLILESASTNQTSMYLCASSLDTYSGNTIYFGEGSWLTVV.

The chain has TRBV24-1 and TRBJ2-1, with D maybe TRBD2 (5 bases). CDR3 length: 14 amino acids. Looked up from germline, CDR1 is KGHDR and CDR2 is SFDVKD. V gave up 3 bases and J gave up 3 bases, with 8 bases separating them. CDR3 nucleotides: TGTGCCACCAGTGATGCTAGCAGCTACAATGAGCAGTTCTTC. This gives the protein CATSDASSYNEQFF.